These 10 T cell receptor beta chains share one sample of origin, sequenced in a study of beta chain features in type 1 diabetes (dated by TCRdb to between 2017 and 2018). The library was built by means of the immunoSEQ multiplex PCR assay. The entire isolated RNA was reverse transcribed using the High Capacity cDNA Reverse Transcription Kit, and thus expressed TCRB transcripts were sequenced. Not all clones reach the TCRdb copy of this immuneACCESS table, which keeps in-frame sequences only. Checked studies attribute under half of the gap to unresolved V genes and leave the rest unexplained. In this sample the table shows fewer than 150,000 clones, 6.9% of which occur a single time. In total, the top ten clones hold roughly 1.5% of the sample. Specimen: central memory CD4+ T cells from blood. These receptors were obtained from a woman aged 25 to 45 in good health.

The gene calls are TRBV4-2 and TRBJ2-1, with D possibly TRBD2 on 6 matching bases. Trimming took off 6 bases at V and 1 base at J, with 10 bases between the two ends. CDR1 is LGHNA and CDR2 is YNFKEQ in the germline V gene. The CDR3 contains 14 residues. CDR3 region: CASRGSGSYNEQFF. DNA of the CDR3: TGTGCCAGCAGAGGTAGCGGATCCTACAATGAGCAGTTCTTC.

This clone showed up just a few times. The V call is TRBV14, the J call TRBJ2-7, with TRBD1 as a possible D gene (5 bases). There are 13 residues in the CDR3. Trimming left V 4 bases short and J 2 bases short, with 9 bases between. Germline lookup yields CDR1 SGHDN and CDR2 FVKESK. CDR3 sequence: CASSRQSPYEQYF. DNA for the CDR3: TGTGCCAGCAGCCGACAGTCACCCTACGAGCAGTACTTC.

The chain has TRBV6-6 and TRBJ1-1; 9 positions match TRBD1. The germline CDR1 and CDR2 sequences are MNHNY and SVGAGI (reference sequence). The V and J ends lost 6 bases and 1 base, in that order; junction bases with no gene match: 3. There are 14 residues in the CDR3. CDR3 DNA sequence: TGTGCCAGCAGATTGACAGGGGGGAACACTGAAGCTTTCTTT. Protein: CASRLTGGNTEAFF.

The chain carries TRBV6-5 and TRBJ1-1, with D tentatively TRBD1 (6 bases). Trimming took 5 bases from V and 1 from J, leaving 14 bases between them. Per the germline V gene, CDR1 is MNHEY and CDR2 is SVGAGI. The CDR3 has 15 residues. This CDR3 reads CASSPQGQRNTEAFF. CDR3 nucleotides: TGTGCCAGCAGTCCTCAGGGACAACGGAACACTGAAGCTTTCTTT.

V is TRBV5-1 and J is TRBJ1-4; the D gene is possibly TRBD1 (6 bases). Per the germline V gene, CDR1 is SGHRS and CDR2 is YFSETQ. V was cut by 7 bases and J by 4 bases, with 14 bases left in between. The length of the CDR3 is 14 residues. Here the CDR3 DNA reads TGCGCCAGCGGGGAACAGGGAAATAATGAAAAACTGTTTTTT. Its translation: CASGEQGNNEKLFF.

This clone was detected only a few times. The rearrangement links TRBV19 to TRBJ2-3; possibly TRBD2 for D (5 bases). The CDR3 has 14 residues. V was clipped by 5 bases and J by 0 bases, with 9 bases between them. Germline values: CDR1 LNHDA, CDR2 SQIVND (reference sequence). The CDR3 bases are TGTGCCAGTAGTCTGGCTAGCAGCACAGATACGCAGTATTTT. This translates into CASSLASSTDTQYF. The full variable domain, rest sourced from reference TRBV19 and TRBJ2-3, is DGGITQSPKYLFRKEGQNVTLSCEQNLNHDAMYWYRQDPGQGLRLIYYSQIVNDFQKGDIAEGYSVSREKKESFPLTVTSAQKNPTAFYLCASSLASSTDTQYFGPGTRLTVL.

There are many counts of this clone. The chain has TRBV10-3 and TRBJ2-7; 8 bases are a match to TRBD1. In germline, CDR1 is ENHRY, CDR2 SYGVKD. Unmatched junction bases numbered 2, after V lost 3 bases and J lost 1 base. The CDR3 is 14 amino acids. The DNA of the CDR3 is TGTGCCATCAGTGATTGGACAGGGTCCTACGAGCAGTACTTC. Protein product: CAISDWTGSYEQYF.

This clone was observed a handful of times. The V gene is TRBV2, the J gene TRBJ2-4; 12 bases align to TRBD2. The CDR3 spans 15 residues. With V trimmed by 6 bases and J by 4 bases, 4 bases remained unmatched. Germline V lookup: CDR1 SNHLY, CDR2 FYNNEI. CDR3 bases: TGTGCCAGCAGGAGGACTAGCGGGGCAAAAAACATTCAGTACTTC. Its protein is CASRRTSGAKNIQYF.

This sequence joins TRBV27 and TRBJ2-2, with 10 bases fitting TRBD2. Germline CDR1 and CDR2: MNHEY and SMNVEV (reference sequence). Trimming removed 4 bases from V and 4 bases from J; junction bases left unmatched: 9. The CDR3 loop spans 17 amino acids. Here the CDR3 reads CASSYFGLAGVTGELFF. The CDR3 DNA reads TGTGCCAGCAGTTATTTTGGTCTAGCGGGAGTCACCGGGGAGCTGTTTTTT.

This clone has a count of ten or more. The rearrangement joins TRBV5-6 to TRBJ2-3, with no clear D. V shed 4 bases and J shed 3 bases, with 3 bases lying between them. Germline V gene lookup returns CDR1 SGHDT and CDR2 YYEEEE. This CDR3 comprises 11 residues. The CDR3 sequence is CASSRTDTQYF. CDR3 DNA sequence: TGTGCCAGCAGCCGTACAGATACGCAGTATTTT.